These 27 T cell receptor beta chains were sequenced from one sample in a study of T cells in localized non-small cell lung cancer. Method: immunoSEQ multiplex PCR; TCRdb's copy keeps in-frame clones and lacks some. The table lists tens of thousands of clones, about 87% of them singletons. Source: peripheral blood, taken before any cancer treatment. The receptors here all came from a man between 40 and 70 years old with stage I squamous cell lung carcinoma.

The genes are TRBV5-1 and TRBJ1-1; 8 bases are a match to TRBD1. Trimming cost V 2 bases and J 8 bases; bases outside gene matches: 5. The CDR3 runs 13 residues. Looked up from germline, CDR1 is SGHRS and CDR2 is YFSETQ. The CDR3 is CASSFQGAGEAFF. The CDR3 coding sequence is TGCGCCAGCAGCTTTCAGGGGGCGGGGGAAGCTTTCTTT. The complete variable domain, with remaining parts taken from reference TRBV5-1 and TRBJ1-1, reads KAGVTQTPRYLIKTRGQQVTLSCSPISGHRSVSWYQQTPGQGLQFLFEYFSETQRNKGNFPGRFSGRQFSNSRSEMNVSTLELGDSALYLCASSFQGAGEAFFGQGTRLTVV.

The chain employs TRBV14 and TRBJ2-3; TRBD1 matches at 8 bases. The CDR3 contains 15 residues. V was clipped by 6 bases and J by 1 base; unmatched bases: 6. The germline gives CDR1 SGHDN, CDR2 FVKESK. This CDR3 is CASRPPGGGTDTQYF. CDR3 sequence (DNA): TGTGCCAGCAGACCCCCAGGGGGCGGCACAGATACGCAGTATTTT. Using reference TRBV14 and TRBJ2-3 for the parts outside the CDR3, the full variable domain is EAGVTQFPSHSVIEKGQTVTLRCDPISGHDNLYWYRRVMGKEIKFLLHFVKESKQDESGMPNNRFLAERTGGTYSTLKVQPAELEDSGVYFCASRPPGGGTDTQYFGPGTRLTVL.

The chain is built from TRBV5-1 and TRBJ1-1; 8 bases match TRBD1. The trim removed 4 bases at V and 1 base at J, leaving 9 bases unmatched. The germline CDR1 and CDR2 sequences are SGHRS and YFSETQ. This CDR3 has 16 residues. Here the CDR3 reads CASSEQGALQNTEAFF. In DNA, the CDR3 is TGCGCCAGCAGCGAGCAGGGGGCGCTACAGAACACTGAAGCTTTCTTT.

The rearrangement joins TRBV11-1 to TRBJ2-1, with D possibly matching TRBD2 (6 bases). Germline V CDR1 and CDR2: SGHAT, FQDESV (reference sequence). This CDR3 spans 14 amino acids. Trimming removed 5 bases at V and 9 bases at J, with 17 bases between. The CDR3 DNA reads as TGTGCCAGCAGCACCGATAGCGGCGGTGGTGAGCAGTTCTTC. It codes for CASSTDSGGGEQFF.

The chain uses TRBV23-1 and TRBJ1-5; no definite D call. TRBV23-1 is an ORF for which the function is uncertain. The CDR3 covers 12 residues. V was shortened by 7 bases and J by 6 bases, with 10 bases between the two germline ends. The CDR3: CASTRKGQPQHF. The CDR3 coding sequence is TGCGCCAGCACGCGAAAGGGTCAGCCCCAGCATTTT.

The chain is built from TRBV4-3 and TRBJ2-5; D is undetermined. Germline values: CDR1 LGHNA, CDR2 YSLEER. CDR3 length: 15 amino acids. Trimming left V 4 bases short and J 1 base short, with 13 bases between. CDR3 loop: CASSPSRNPQETQYF. CDR3 DNA: TGCGCCAGCAGCCCGAGCCGGAACCCCCAAGAGACCCAGTACTTC.

The chain employs TRBV5-1 and TRBJ1-1, with unresolved D. The CDR3 runs to 14 residues. V gave up 0 bases and J gave up 1 base, with 7 bases separating them. Germline CDR1 is SGHRS and CDR2 is YFSETQ. The CDR3 is CASSLGTTNTEAFF. In DNA form, the CDR3 reads TGCGCCAGCAGCTTGGGGACTACGAACACTGAAGCTTTCTTT.

To note about this clone: The germline gene is not matched at one end of the junction; a read error may be the cause. The rearrangement uses TRBV29-1 and TRBJ2-5; 9 nucleotides agree with TRBD1. This CDR3 is 13 amino acids long. Germline V lookup: CDR1 SQVTM, CDR2 ANQGSEA. As DNA, the CDR3 is TGCAGCGGTGAACAGGGGGCAGGAGAGACCCAGTACTTC. It specifies CSGEQGAGETQYF.

This chain uses TRBV10-1 with TRBJ1-5; 8 bases line up with TRBD1. Per germline, CDR1 WNHNN and CDR2 SYGVQD (reference sequence). V lost 6 bases and J lost 6; bases outside the gene matches: 4. CDR3 length: 13 amino acids. The DNA of the CDR3 is TGCGCCAGCAGCTCAGGGGGCGGTCAGCCCCAGCATTTT. Amino acids: CASSSGGGQPQHF.

The chain links TRBV30 to TRBJ1-1; 10 bases align to TRBD1. Germline assignment: CDR1 GTSNPN and CDR2 SVGIG (reference sequence). The J segment lost 8 bases and the V segment lost 6 bases, leaving 15 bases of the junction unmatched. The CDR3 has 15 amino acids. The CDR3 loop is CACPRDRGPGVEAFF. CDR3 DNA sequence: TGTGCCTGCCCCCGGGACAGGGGTCCCGGGGTGGAAGCTTTCTTT.

The CDR3 sequence is CASSARLAGDVEQFF. For the CDR3, the DNA is TGTGCCAGCAGCGCTCGACTAGCGGGAGATGTTGAGCAGTTCTTC. The chain links TRBV11-2 to TRBJ2-1, with 12 bases aligning to TRBD2. The CDR3 is made up of 15 amino acids. J gave up 9 bases and V 5 bases, and 8 bases lay outside the gene matches. The germline gives CDR1 SGHAT, CDR2 FQNNGV.

V is TRBV9 and J is TRBJ2-1, with D maybe TRBD2 (6 bases). The CDR3 has 16 amino acids. The germline gives CDR1 SGDLS, CDR2 YYNGEE. The V and J ends lost 1 base and 1 base respectively, with 12 bases between them. This chain's CDR3 is CASSVIGLASYNEQFF. CDR3 nucleotide sequence: TGTGCCAGCAGCGTAATAGGTCTAGCGTCCTACAATGAGCAGTTCTTC.

This chain uses TRBV4-1 with TRBJ1-1; D gene ambiguous. Trimming took 2 bases from V and 4 from J, leaving 11 bases between them. Germline V gene sequence: CDR1 MGHRA, CDR2 YSYEKL. This CDR3 has 14 residues. CDR3 DNA sequence: TGCGCCAGCAGCCAACCTGGACGGCGCACTGAAGCTTTCTTT. This encodes CASSQPGRRTEAFF.

The chain is built from TRBV5-5 and TRBJ1-5, with unresolved D. This CDR3 has 15 amino acids. The germline CDR1 and CDR2 sequences are SGHKS and YYEKEE (reference sequence). With 3 bases removed from V and 0 bases from J, the gap between germline ends came to 10 bases. The CDR3 nucleotides read TGTGCCAGCAGCTCTTTGGGGAGTAGCAATCAGCCCCAGCATTTT. It is translated as CASSSLGSSNQPQHF.

Here the CDR3 reads CASSLGRKREGNNNEQFF. The CDR3 nucleotides read TGTGCCAGCAGCTTAGGGAGGAAGCGGGAGGGGAATAACAATGAGCAGTTCTTC. The V call is TRBV7-2, the J call TRBJ2-1; 10 bases are a match to TRBD2. Trimming took 1 base from V and 5 from J; bases not matched to a gene: 11. CDR1 and CDR2 (germline): SGHTA, FQGNSA. This CDR3 region has 18 residues. Based on the CDR3 plus reference TRBV7-2 and TRBJ2-1, the full variable domain is GAGVSQSPSNKVTEKGKDVELRCDPISGHTALYWYRQSLGQGLEFLIYFQGNSAPDKSGLPSDRFSAERTGGSVSTLTIQRTQQEDSAVYLCASSLGRKREGNNNEQFFGPGTRLTVL.

CDR3 residues: CASRDGAYEQYF. The CDR3 bases are TGTGCCAGCAGGGACGGAGCCTACGAGCAGTACTTC. J is TRBJ2-7 and V is TRBV25-1; no reliable D call. CDR3 length: 12 residues. Germline V gene lookup returns CDR1 MGHDK and CDR2 SYGVNS. The V end was cut by 6 bases, the J end by 2 bases, with 8 bases between.

This clone was counted once. The chain combines TRBV28 with TRBJ2-7, with 8 nucleotides matching TRBD2. Germline CDR1 reads MDHEN; CDR2 reads SYDVKM. CDR3 length: 17 residues. Unmatched junction bases numbered 13, after V lost 6 bases and J lost 0 bases. DNA of the CDR3: TGTGCCAGCAGGGAGGGGCGCCGGGGACTAGACTCCTACGAGCAGTACTTC. Translation gives CASREGRRGLDSYEQYF.

The genes are TRBV7-8 and TRBJ1-5; possible D gene TRBD1, 6 bases. Germline CDR1 is SGHVS and CDR2 is FQNEAQ. Trimming took off 0 bases at V and 5 bases at J, with 8 bases between the two ends. The CDR3 totals 14 residues. The CDR3 sequence is CASSLAPGDQPQHF. CDR3 coding DNA: TGTGCCAGCAGCTTAGCCCCAGGGGATCAGCCCCAGCATTTT.

This rearrangement joins TRBV18 to TRBJ1-3; D gene ambiguous. The CDR3 consists of 13 residues. Germline-derived CDR1 and CDR2 are KGHSH and LQKENI. Trimming stripped 5 bases from V and 1 base from J, with 6 bases between. DNA of the CDR3: TGTGCCAGCTCAAGTAATTCTGGAAACACCATATATTTT. Residues: CASSSNSGNTIYF.

The V gene is TRBV27, the J gene TRBJ2-5; TRBD1 aligns across 8 bases. The CDR3 is 14 residues long. Germline V gives CDR1 MNHEY, CDR2 SMNVEV (reference sequence). V shed 3 bases and J 7 bases; nucleotides not matched to a gene: 7. This chain's CDR3 is CASSLSGGEGTQYF. The CDR3 DNA sequence: TGTGCCAGCAGTTTGTCAGGGGGCGAAGGGACCCAGTACTTC.

The chain combines TRBV9 with TRBJ2-7, with D possibly matching TRBD1 (6 bases). Germline V gene data show CDR1 as SGDLS and CDR2 as YYNGEE. The ends were cut back, 2 bases at V and 7 bases at J, with 16 bases in the middle. This CDR3 spans 14 amino acids. In DNA form, the CDR3 reads TGTGCCAGCAGCGTCGGGCTACCCCAGGGGGAGCAGTACTTC. Protein: CASSVGLPQGEQYF.

The chain joins TRBV28 to TRBJ2-3, with a weak D call TRBD1 (5 bases). Trimming left V 5 bases short and J 2 bases short, with 11 bases between. In germline, CDR1 is MDHEN, CDR2 SYDVKM. The CDR3 totals 14 residues. Here the CDR3 reads CASSIRQSTDTQYF. CDR3 bases: TGTGCCAGCAGTATTAGACAGTCCACAGATACGCAGTATTTT. The variable domain in full, completed from reference TRBV28 and TRBJ2-3, reads DVKVTQSSRYLVKRTGEKVFLECVQDMDHENMFWYRQDPGLGLRLIYFSYDVKMKEKGDIPEGYSVSREKKERFSLILESASTNQTSMYLCASSIRQSTDTQYFGPGTRLTVL.

This chain uses TRBV11-3 with TRBJ2-7; TRBD2 agrees at 8 bases. From germline, CDR1 is SGHNT and CDR2 YENEEA. The CDR3 runs to 15 residues. V lost 6 bases and J lost 7; bases outside the gene matches: 14. The DNA of the CDR3 is TGTGCCAGCAGTCCGGGCGGGACTAGTTTCGAAGAGCAGTACTTC. It is translated as CASSPGGTSFEEQYF.

The rearrangement uses TRBV6-6 and TRBJ2-2; D is unresolved. The CDR3 runs 16 residues. From germline, CDR1 is MNHNY and CDR2 SVGAGI (reference sequence). The V end lost 2 bases, the J end lost 3 bases, and 13 bases lay between the germline ends. In DNA, the CDR3 is TGTGCCAGCAGTTACCCTGAGACATCTCACACCGGGGAGCTGTTTTTT. It yields the protein CASSYPETSHTGELFF.

This sequence joins TRBV7-2 and TRBJ2-4, with TRBD1 matching over 7 bases. Trimming took 0 bases from V and 7 from J; bases not matched to a gene: 3. This CDR3 is built from 14 residues. Germline V gives CDR1 SGHTA, CDR2 FQGNSA. In DNA form, the CDR3 reads TGTGCCAGCAGCTTAGCCAGGGGGATGAACATTCAGTACTTC. It encodes CASSLARGMNIQYF.

The rearrangement uses TRBV2 and TRBJ2-7; D gene uncertain. The CDR3 is 13 residues long. Germline values: CDR1 SNHLY, CDR2 FYNNEI. V gave up 4 bases and J gave up 1 base, with 8 bases separating them. CDR3: CASSGRLSYEQYF. The CDR3 bases are TGTGCCAGCAGTGGACGGTTGTCCTACGAGCAGTACTTC.

The gene calls are TRBV7-2 and TRBJ1-1, with D uncertain. Per the germline V gene, CDR1 is SGHTA and CDR2 is FQGNSA. CDR3 size: 13 residues. V lost 6 bases, J lost 5 bases, and 13 bases lay in between. The CDR3, as DNA: TGTGCCAGCAGTTTGAGGAGGAAGACTGAAGCTTTCTTT. Residues: CASSLRRKTEAFF.